This T cell receptor (beta chain) emerged from a study of blood T cells in healthy people across ages. Overall study: Capture via template switching afforded approximately one barcoded beta molecule per two T cells.

Trimming removed 0 bases at V and 7 bases at J, with 10 bases between. The CDR3 extends over 14 amino acids. Per germline, CDR1 LGHDT and CDR2 YNNKEL (reference sequence). Study observations and caveats: It was the long-lived donors that had more naive CD4+ cells and higher diversity than aged donors. Correlation between TCR beta diversity and naive T cell percentage was strong.

PCR was performed a second time for about 7 to 11 cycles using a sample-barcoded 5' primer and a J-beta primer mix. TCRdb passed the 5' RACE reads through MiXCR, listing each CDR3 protein once. Of 1 million to 1.2 million distinct CDR3 sequences listed, more than 30% are singletons. Concerning this clonotype itself: Antigen unknown.

The chain links TRBV3-1 to TRBJ1-5; D remains unclear. Sequences were obtained from blood. The clonotype comes from a man younger than 35 in good health. CDR3 sequence: CASSQDVRRQPQHF. The DNA for the CDR3 is TGTGCCAGCAGCCAAGATGTTAGACGGCAGCCCCAGCATTTT.